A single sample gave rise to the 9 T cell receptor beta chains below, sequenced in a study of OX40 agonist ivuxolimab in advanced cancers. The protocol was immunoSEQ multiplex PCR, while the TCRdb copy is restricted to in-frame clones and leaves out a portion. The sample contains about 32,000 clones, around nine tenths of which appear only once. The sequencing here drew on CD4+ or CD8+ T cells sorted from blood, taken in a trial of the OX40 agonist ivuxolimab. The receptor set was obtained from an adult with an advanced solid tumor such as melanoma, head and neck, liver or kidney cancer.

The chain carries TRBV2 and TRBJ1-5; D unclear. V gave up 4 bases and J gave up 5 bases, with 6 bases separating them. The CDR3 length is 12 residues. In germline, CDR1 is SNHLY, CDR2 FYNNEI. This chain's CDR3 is CASSVPDQPQHF. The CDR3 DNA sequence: TGTGCCAGCAGTGTTCCTGATCAGCCCCAGCATTTT. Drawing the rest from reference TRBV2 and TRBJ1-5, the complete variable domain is EPEVTQTPSHQVTQMGQEVILRCVPISNHLYFYWYRQILGQKVEFLVSFYNNEISEKSEIFDDQFSVERPDGSNFTLKIRSTKLEDSAMYFCASSVPDQPQHFGDGTRLSIL.

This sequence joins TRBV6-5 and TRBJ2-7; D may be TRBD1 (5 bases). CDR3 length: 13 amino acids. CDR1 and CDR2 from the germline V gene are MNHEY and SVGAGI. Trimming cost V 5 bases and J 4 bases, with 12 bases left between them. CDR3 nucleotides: TGTGCCAGCAGTGAGGTTCAGGGATACGAGCAGTACTTC. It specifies CASSEVQGYEQYF.

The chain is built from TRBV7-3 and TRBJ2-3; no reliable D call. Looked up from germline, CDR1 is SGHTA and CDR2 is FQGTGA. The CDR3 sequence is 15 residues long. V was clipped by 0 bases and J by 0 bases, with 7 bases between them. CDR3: CASSLTPTSTDTQYF. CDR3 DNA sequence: TGTGCCAGCAGCTTAACGCCTACGAGCACAGATACGCAGTATTTT.

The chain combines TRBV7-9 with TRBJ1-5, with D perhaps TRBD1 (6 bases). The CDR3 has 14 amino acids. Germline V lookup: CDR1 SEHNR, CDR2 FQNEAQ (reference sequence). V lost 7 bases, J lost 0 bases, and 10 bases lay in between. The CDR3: CASTRGNSNQPQHF. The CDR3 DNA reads TGTGCCAGCACCAGGGGAAATAGCAATCAGCCCCAGCATTTT.

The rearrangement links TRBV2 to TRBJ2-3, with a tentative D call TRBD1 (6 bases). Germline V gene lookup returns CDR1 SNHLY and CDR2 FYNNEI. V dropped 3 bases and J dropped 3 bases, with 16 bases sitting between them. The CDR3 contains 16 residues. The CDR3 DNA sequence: TGTGCCAGCAGTGACCCAAGGACAGTTAAGACAGATACGCAGTATTTT. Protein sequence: CASSDPRTVKTDTQYF.

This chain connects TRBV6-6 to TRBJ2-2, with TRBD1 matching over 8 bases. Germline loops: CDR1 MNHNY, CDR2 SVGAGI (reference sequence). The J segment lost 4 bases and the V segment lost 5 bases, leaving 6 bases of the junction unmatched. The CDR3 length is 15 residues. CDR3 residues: CASSTTGASTGELFF. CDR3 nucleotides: TGTGCCAGCAGTACGACAGGGGCGAGCACCGGGGAGCTGTTTTTT.

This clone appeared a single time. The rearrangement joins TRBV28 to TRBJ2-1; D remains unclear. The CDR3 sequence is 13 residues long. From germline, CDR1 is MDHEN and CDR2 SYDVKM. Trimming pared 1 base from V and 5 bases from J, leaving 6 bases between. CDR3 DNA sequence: TGTGCCAGCAGTTTATCCCGGAACAATGAGCAGTTCTTC. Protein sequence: CASSLSRNNEQFF.

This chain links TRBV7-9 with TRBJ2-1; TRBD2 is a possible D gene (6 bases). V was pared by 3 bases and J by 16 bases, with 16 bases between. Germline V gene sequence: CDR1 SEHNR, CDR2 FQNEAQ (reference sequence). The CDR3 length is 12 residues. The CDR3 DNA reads TGTGCCAGCAGCTTTTTAGCGGACGACTTCTTCTTC. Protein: CASSFLADDFFF.

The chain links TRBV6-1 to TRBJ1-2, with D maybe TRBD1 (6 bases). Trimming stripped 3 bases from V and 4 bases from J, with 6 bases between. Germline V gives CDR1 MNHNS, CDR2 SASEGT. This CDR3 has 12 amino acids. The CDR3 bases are TGTGCCAGCAGTGAGGGGGCCTATGGCTACACCTTC. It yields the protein CASSEGAYGYTF.